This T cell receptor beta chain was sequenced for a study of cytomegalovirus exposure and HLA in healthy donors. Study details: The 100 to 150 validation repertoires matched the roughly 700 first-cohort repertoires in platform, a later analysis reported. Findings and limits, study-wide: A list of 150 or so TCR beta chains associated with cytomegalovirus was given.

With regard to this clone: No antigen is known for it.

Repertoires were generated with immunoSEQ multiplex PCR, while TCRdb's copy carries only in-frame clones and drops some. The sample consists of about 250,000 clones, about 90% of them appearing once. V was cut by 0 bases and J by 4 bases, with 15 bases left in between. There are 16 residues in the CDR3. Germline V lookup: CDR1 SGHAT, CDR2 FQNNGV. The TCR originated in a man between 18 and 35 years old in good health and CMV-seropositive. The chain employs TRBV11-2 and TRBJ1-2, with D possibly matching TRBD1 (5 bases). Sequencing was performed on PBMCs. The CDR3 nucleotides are TGTGCCAGCAGCTTAGATCCGGGGCAGCGGGCCTATGGCTACACCTTC. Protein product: CASSLDPGQRAYGYTF.